This is a list of T cell receptor beta chains from one sample in a study of identifying expanded T cells in peripheral blood. Generated by immunoSEQ multiplex PCR, the TCRdb table keeps only in-frame clones and is missing some. Among roughly 100,000 clones listed, about 91% were seen once. The source material was blood. Receptor source: a person aged 18-70 years in good health. Both conserved end residues are part of each CDR3. D genes are given only for firm matches. Clone size appears in some rows only: once, few, many, or a class for an expanded clone.

>.|TRBJ2-3|.|TRBV5-1
CASSLALPDTQYF
TGCGCCAGCAGCTTGGCACTTCCAGATACGCAGTATTTT
>.|TRBJ2-1|.|TRBV10-1
CASSDNGNFGQFF
TGCGCCAGCAGTGATAATGGGAATTTTGGGCAGTTCTTC
>.|TRBJ1-3|.|TRBV9
CASSASGRGSGNTIYF
TGTGCCAGCAGCGCTTCAGGCAGGGGCTCTGGAAACACCATATATTTT
>.|TRBJ1-1|.|TRBV7-3
CASSPRTNTEAFF
TGTGCCAGCAGCCCCCGGACGAACACTGAAGCTTTCTTT
>.|TRBJ2-6|.|TRBV9
CASSANLQGRGANVLTF
TGTGCCAGCAGCGCGAACCTCCAGGGGAGAGGGGCCAACGTCCTGACTTTC
>.|TRBJ1-5|.|TRBV6-5
CASRGHNVGPQHF
TGTGCCAGCAGAGGACATAACGTGGGGCCCCAGCATTTT
>.|TRBJ1-5|.|TRBV4-2
CASSQASSNQPQHF
TGTGCCAGCAGCCAAGCATCTAGCAATCAGCCCCAGCATTTT
>once|TRBJ1-2|TRBD1|TRBV5-1
CASTSDRDSDYGYTF
TGCGCCAGCACCTCCGACAGGGACTCCGACTATGGCTACACCTTC
>.|TRBJ2-7|TRBD1|TRBV27
CASSALGDSVLYEQYF
TGTGCCAGCAGTGCCCTCGGGGACAGCGTGCTCTACGAGCAGTACTTC
>.|TRBJ1-4|.|TRBV6-1
CASSPGGGVKLFF
TGTGCCAGCAGCCCTGGGGGCGGGGTAAAACTGTTTTTT
>.|TRBJ2-1|TRBD2|TRBV7-9
CASSPGLAGVDEQFF
TGTGCCAGCAGCCCGGGACTAGCGGGAGTGGATGAGCAGTTCTTC
>.|TRBJ1-4|.|TRBV19
CASSTRTAAGEKLFF
TGTGCCAGTAGTACACGCACAGCGGCCGGGGAAAAACTGTTTTTT
>.|TRBJ2-7|TRBD2|TRBV19
CASSSAQREGSKYF
TGTGCCAGTAGTAGTGCGCAGCGGGAGGGGTCGAAGTACTTC
>.|TRBJ1-1|.|TRBV28
CASCRDFNTEAFF
TGTGCCAGCTGTCGAGACTTTAACACTGAAGCTTTCTTT
>.|TRBJ2-3|TRBD2|TRBV10-1
CASSGLAGGGDTQYF
TGCGCCAGCAGTGGACTAGCGGGAGGGGGGGATACGCAGTATTTT
>few|TRBJ1-5|.|TRBV7-8
CASSLAHGQPQHF
TGTGCCAGCAGCTTAGCCCACGGGCAGCCCCAGCATTTT
>few|TRBJ1-5|.|TRBV6-1
CASSEKQHQPQHF
TGTGCCAGCAGTGAAAAGCAACATCAGCCCCAGCATTTT
>.|TRBJ2-4|.|TRBV5-4
CASSLRGERNIQYF
TGTGCCAGCAGCTTAAGGGGGGAGAGGAACATTCAGTACTTC
>.|TRBJ1-5|.|TRBV19
CASSPRQGNQPQHF
TGTGCCAGTAGTCCTCGACAGGGCAATCAGCCCCAGCATTTT
>.|TRBJ2-7|TRBD1|TRBV27
CASSFAGGDRYEQYF
TGTGCCAGCAGTTTTGCAGGGGGAGACCGCTACGAGCAGTACTTC
>.|TRBJ1-1|.|TRBV19
CASSHDGTQVNTEAFF
TGTGCCAGTAGTCATGACGGAACCCAGGTGAACACTGAAGCTTTCTTT
>.|TRBJ1-5|.|TRBV6-1
CASSDNLNSNQPQHF
TGTGCCAGCAGTGATAACTTAAATAGCAATCAGCCCCAGCATTTT
>.|TRBJ2-4|.|TRBV7-9
CASSFVGADIQYF
TGTGCCAGCAGCTTTGTAGGGGCGGACATTCAGTACTTC
>.|TRBJ1-1|.|TRBV10-3
CAISEAPGGNTEAFF
TGTGCCATCAGTGAGGCCCCGGGTGGGAACACTGAAGCTTTCTTT
>once|TRBJ1-1|.|TRBV7-2
CASSLVSGQWNTEAFF
TGTGCCAGCAGCTTAGTTAGCGGACAATGGAACACTGAAGCTTTCTTT
>.|TRBJ2-2|.|TRBV7-2
CASSLGYQRGVFF
TGTGCCAGCAGCTTAGGGTACCAAAGGGGGGTGTTTTTT
>.|TRBJ1-2|.|TRBV6-6
CASRSGTRDYGYTF
TGTGCCAGCAGGTCCGGGACCAGGGACTATGGCTACACCTTC
>.|TRBJ2-5|.|TRBV5-1
CASSALSGGQETQYF
TGCGCCAGCAGCGCACTTTCAGGGGGGCAAGAGACCCAGTACTTC
>.|TRBJ1-2|.|TRBV4-1
CASSQDRAGPPYGYTF
TGCGCCAGCAGCCAAGATCGGGCAGGTCCCCCCTATGGCTACACCTTC